The T cell receptor beta chain under discussion was sequenced for a study of blood T cell repertoires in COVID-19. For the study at large: Samples taken during acute and convalescent COVID-19 were collected in the United States, Italy and Spain.

The length of the CDR3 is 14 residues. Germline CDR1 SGHDN, CDR2 FVKESK. Trimming removed 3 bases from V and 4 bases from J, with 12 bases in between. This clone occurred a few times. Sequenced by immunoSEQ multiplex PCR; TCRdb stores in-frame clones only, minus some. The repertoire includes fewer than 400,000 clones, 80% to 90% of them detected once, and less than 2.5% sits in the top ten. The receptor comes from a young man who had recovered from COVID-19. The specimen sequenced was PBMCs or T cells enriched from blood (not recorded which). The chain carries TRBV14 and TRBJ1-2, with D perhaps TRBD1 (6 bases). CDR3 amino acids: CASSQGQGLYGYTF. DNA of the CDR3: TGTGCCAGCAGCCAGGGGCAGGGGCTCTATGGCTACACCTTC.